This TCR beta chain was retrieved from a study of blood T cell repertoires in COVID-19. Study overall: T cells, B-cell-depleted T cells, or PBMCs supplied cDNA or gDNA.

In terms of age and location, participants ranged from about 18 to 89 years and lived in about two dozen US areas. CDR1 is LGHDT, CDR2 YNNKEL, per germline (reference sequence). V lost 11 bases to trimming and J lost 5 bases; unmatched junction nucleotides: 7. The CDR3 contains 13 residues. Source study methods: Reference gene primer amplification in the assay estimated nucleated cell counts. This table comes from immunoSEQ multiplex PCR, and its TCRdb copy is limited to in-frame clones, with some not included. V, J and clone size reflect that table, while D and trimming were determined from the DNA. There are around 320,000 clones in the sample; about 90% occur only once, and around 4.3% lies in the top ten.

The V call is TRBV3-1 (or the pseudogene TRBV3-2), the J call TRBJ2-5; 11 bases agree with TRBD2. Sequenced: PBMCs or T cells enriched from blood (not recorded which). This clonotype was sampled from a woman aged 18-35 years with acute COVID-19. The CDR3 nucleotides read TGTGCCGCCCGGGCTAGCGGGAGGGAGACCCAGTACTTC. As protein: CAARASGRETQYF.